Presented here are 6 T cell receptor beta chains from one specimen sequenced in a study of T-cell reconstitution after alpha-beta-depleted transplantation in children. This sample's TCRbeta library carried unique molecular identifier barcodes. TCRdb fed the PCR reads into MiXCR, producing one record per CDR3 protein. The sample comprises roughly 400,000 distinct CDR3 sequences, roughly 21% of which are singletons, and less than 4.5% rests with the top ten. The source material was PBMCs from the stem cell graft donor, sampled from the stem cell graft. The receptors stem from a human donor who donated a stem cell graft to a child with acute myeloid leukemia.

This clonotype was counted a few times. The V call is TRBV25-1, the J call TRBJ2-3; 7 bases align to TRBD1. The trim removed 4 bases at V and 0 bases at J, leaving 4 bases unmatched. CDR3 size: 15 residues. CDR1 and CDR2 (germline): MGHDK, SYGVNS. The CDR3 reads CASSVGTASTDTQYF. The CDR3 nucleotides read TGTGCCAGCAGTGTTGGGACAGCTAGCACAGATACGCAGTATTTT. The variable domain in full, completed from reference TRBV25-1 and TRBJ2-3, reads EADIYQTPRYLVIGTGKKITLECSQTMGHDKMYWYQQDPGMELHLIHYSYGVNSTEKGDLSSESTVSRIRTEHFPLTLESARPSHTSQYLCASSVGTASTDTQYFGPGTRLTVL.

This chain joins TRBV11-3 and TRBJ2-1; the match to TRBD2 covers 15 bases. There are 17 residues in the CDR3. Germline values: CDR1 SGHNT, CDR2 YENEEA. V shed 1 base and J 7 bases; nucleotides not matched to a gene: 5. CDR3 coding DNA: TGTGCCAGCAGCTTAGGGACTAGCGGGAGGGTATCGAATGAGCAGTTCTTC. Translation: CASSLGTSGRVSNEQFF.

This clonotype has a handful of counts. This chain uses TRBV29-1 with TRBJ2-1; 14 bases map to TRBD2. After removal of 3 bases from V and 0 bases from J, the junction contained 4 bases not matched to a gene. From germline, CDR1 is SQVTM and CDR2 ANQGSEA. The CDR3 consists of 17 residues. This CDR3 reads CSVDGTSGRNSYNEQFF. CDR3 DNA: TGCAGCGTTGATGGGACTAGCGGGAGAAACTCCTACAATGAGCAGTTCTTC.

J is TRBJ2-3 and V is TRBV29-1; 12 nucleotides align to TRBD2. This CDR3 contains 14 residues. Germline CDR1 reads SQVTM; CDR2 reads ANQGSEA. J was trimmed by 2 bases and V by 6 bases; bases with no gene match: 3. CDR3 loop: CSVRLAGATDTQYF. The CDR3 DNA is TGCAGCGTCCGACTAGCGGGAGCCACAGATACGCAGTATTTT.

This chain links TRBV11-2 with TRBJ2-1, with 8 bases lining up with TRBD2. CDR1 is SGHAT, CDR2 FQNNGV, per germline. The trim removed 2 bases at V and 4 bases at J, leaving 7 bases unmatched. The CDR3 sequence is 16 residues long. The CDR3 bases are TGTGCCAGCAGCTTATTAACTAGCGGAGCGTACAATGAGCAGTTCTTC. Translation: CASSLLTSGAYNEQFF.

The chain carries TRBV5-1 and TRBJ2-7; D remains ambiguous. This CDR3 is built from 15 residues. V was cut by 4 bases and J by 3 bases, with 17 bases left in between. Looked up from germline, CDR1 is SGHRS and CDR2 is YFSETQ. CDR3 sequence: CASSIQKDGFYEQYF. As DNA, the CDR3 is TGCGCCAGCAGCATTCAAAAGGACGGATTCTACGAGCAGTACTTC.